This T cell receptor (beta chain) was identified in a study of blood T cells in healthy people across ages. Study-level points and caveats: Fewer expanded clones and more diversity marked long-lived versus aged donors.

Germline V gene lookup returns CDR1 SGHRS and CDR2 YFSETQ. This CDR3 region has 13 residues. V was clipped by 5 bases and J by 8 bases; unmatched bases: 4. Then a second PCR, running about 6 to 11 cycles, was carried out with a sample-barcoded 5' primer and a J-beta primer mix. TCRdb redid the calling of the 5' RACE reads with MiXCR, one entry per CDR3 protein. Of around 600,000 distinct CDR3 sequences in the sample, roughly 48% are singletons; the top ten hold approximately 25%. This clonotype was counted between two and nine times. Antigen unknown. Material for sequencing was blood. This sequence was found in a man older than 75 in good health. The V and J genes are TRBV5-1 and TRBJ2-1; 10 bases agree with TRBD2. CDR3 loop: CASRLAGADEQFF. The CDR3 nucleotides read TGCGCCAGCAGGCTAGCGGGAGCGGATGAGCAGTTCTTC.